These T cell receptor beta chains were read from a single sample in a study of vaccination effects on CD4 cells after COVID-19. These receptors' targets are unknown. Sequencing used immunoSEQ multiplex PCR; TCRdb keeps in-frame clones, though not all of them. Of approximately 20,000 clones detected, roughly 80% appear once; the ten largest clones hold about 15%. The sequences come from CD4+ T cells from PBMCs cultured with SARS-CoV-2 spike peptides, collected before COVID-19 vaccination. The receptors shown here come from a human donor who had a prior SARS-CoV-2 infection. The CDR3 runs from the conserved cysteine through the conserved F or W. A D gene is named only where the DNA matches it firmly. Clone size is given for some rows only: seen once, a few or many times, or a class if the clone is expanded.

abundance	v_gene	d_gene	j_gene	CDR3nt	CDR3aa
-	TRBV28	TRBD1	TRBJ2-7	TGTGCCAGCAGTGGGGGGCAGGGGGCGAGCTACGAGCAGTACTTC	CASSGGQGASYEQYF
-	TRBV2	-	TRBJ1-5	TGTGCCAGCAGTGATTTTGCCCCTCAGCCCCAGCATTTT	CASSDFAPQPQHF
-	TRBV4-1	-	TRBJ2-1	TGCGCCAGCAGCCAAGATCCCCAACCGAATGAGCAGTTCTTC	CASSQDPQPNEQFF
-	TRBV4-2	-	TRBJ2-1	TGTGCCAGCAGCCAATGGGTGGGGGGATACAATGAGCAGTTCTTC	CASSQWVGGYNEQFF
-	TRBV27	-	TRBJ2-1	TGTGCCAGCCAAAGGGGCGGGGTCCGCAATGAGCAGTTCTTC	CASQRGGVRNEQFF
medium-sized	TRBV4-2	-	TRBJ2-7	TGTGCCAGCAGCCAAGAACCCACAGGGTCCTTTCGCGAGCAGTACTTC	CASSQEPTGSFREQYF
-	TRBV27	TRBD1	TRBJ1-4	TGTGCCAGCAGTTTGGGACAGTATAATGAAAAACTGTTTTTT	CASSLGQYNEKLFF
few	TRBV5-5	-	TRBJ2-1	TGTGCCAGCAGTAGGGGAGGATCGGCCGGAACCAACGAGCAGTTCTTC	CASSRGGSAGTNEQFF
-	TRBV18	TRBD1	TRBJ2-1	TGTGCCAGCTCTCTCCAGACAGGGGGCAGGTTAGATGAGCAGTTCTTC	CASSLQTGGRLDEQFF
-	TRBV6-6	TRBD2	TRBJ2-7	TGTGCCAGCAGTTACGGGAGGGAATCTGACGAGCAGTACTTC	CASSYGRESDEQYF
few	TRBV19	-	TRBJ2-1	TGTGCCAGTAGTCCAGTAGCCTTCTACGGTGAGCAGTTCTTC	CASSPVAFYGEQFF
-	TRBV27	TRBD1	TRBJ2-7	TGTGCCAGCAGGCGACAGGGGGTCTACGAGCAGTACTTC	CASRRQGVYEQYF
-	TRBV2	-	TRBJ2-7	TGTGCCAGCAGTGATCCGTCGGGTAGGGCGACCTACGAGCAGTACTTC	CASSDPSGRATYEQYF
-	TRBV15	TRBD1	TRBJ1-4	TGTGCCACCCGCCATACAGGGGATAATGAAAAACTGTTTTTT	CATRHTGDNEKLFF
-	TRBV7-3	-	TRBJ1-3	TGTGCCAGCAGCCTTAATGGGGGCCATGGAAACACCATATATTTT	CASSLNGGHGNTIYF
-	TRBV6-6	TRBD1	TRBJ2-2	TGTGCCAGCAGAGGCCAGGGGGCGAACACCGGGGAGCTGTTTTTT	CASRGQGANTGELFF
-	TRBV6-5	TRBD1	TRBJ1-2	TGTGCCAGCAGAAGGGACAGCAACTATGGCTACACCTTC	CASRRDSNYGYTF
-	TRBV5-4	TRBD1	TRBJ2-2	TGTGCCAGCAGCTTTCGACAGGGGGGCACCGGGGAGCTGTTTTTT	CASSFRQGGTGELFF
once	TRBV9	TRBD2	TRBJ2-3	TGTGCCAGCAGCTTGCTAGCGGGGGGGCTGGATACGCAGTATTTT	CASSLLAGGLDTQYF
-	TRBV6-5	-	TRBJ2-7	TGTGCCAGCAGTTACGGTGGCAACCGGCCCTACGAGCAGTACTTC	CASSYGGNRPYEQYF
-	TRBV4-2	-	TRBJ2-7	TGTGCCAGCAGCCAAGACCGTAGGTCCGGCGAGCAGTACTTC	CASSQDRRSGEQYF
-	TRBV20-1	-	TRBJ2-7	TGCAGTGCCGCGACAGCCTACGAGCAGTACTTC	CSAATAYEQYF
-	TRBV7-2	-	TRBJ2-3	TGTGCCAGCAGCTTAGCGGGCAACACAGATACGCAGTATTTT	CASSLAGNTDTQYF
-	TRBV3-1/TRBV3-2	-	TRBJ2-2	TGTGCCAGCAGCCACAGGGGGAACACCGGGGAGCTGTTTTTT	CASSHRGNTGELFF
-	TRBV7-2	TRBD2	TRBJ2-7	TGTGCCAGCAGCTCACAACCTTTTAGCGGGATCCACGAGCAGTACTTC	CASSSQPFSGIHEQYF
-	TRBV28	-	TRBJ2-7	TGTGCCAGCAGTTTTCCAGGGGCGGTCGACGAGCAGTACTTC	CASSFPGAVDEQYF
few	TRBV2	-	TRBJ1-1	TGTGCCAGCAGAGACAGTCCGAACACTGAAGCTTTCTTT	CASRDSPNTEAFF
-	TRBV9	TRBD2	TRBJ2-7	TGTGCCAGCAGCGTTACGGGACTAGCGGGAGATCGGCAGTACTTC	CASSVTGLAGDRQYF
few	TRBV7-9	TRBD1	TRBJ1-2	TGTGCCAGCAGCAAAACAACAGGGGTTTGGGGCTACACCTTC	CASSKTTGVWGYTF
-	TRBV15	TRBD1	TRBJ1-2	TGTGCCACCAGCAGAGGGGACAGGCCCGGTGGGGGCTACACCTTC	CATSRGDRPGGGYTF
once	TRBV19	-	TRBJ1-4	TGTGCCAGTAGTATTCAGGGTCCGGAAAAACTGTTTTTT	CASSIQGPEKLFF
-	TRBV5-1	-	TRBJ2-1	TGCGCCAGCAGCTTTTGGCAGCCGGGCGATGAGCAGTTCTTC	CASSFWQPGDEQFF
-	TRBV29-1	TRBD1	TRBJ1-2	TGCAGCGGCGGACAGGGGGCGTCCGACTATGGCTACACCTTC	CSGGQGASDYGYTF
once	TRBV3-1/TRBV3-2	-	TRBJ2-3	TGTGCCAGCAGCCCCTCCGTGGGGGGTTACACAGATACGCAGTATTTT	CASSPSVGGYTDTQYF
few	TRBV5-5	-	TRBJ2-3	TGTGCCAGCAGCCCCTTTTCGGATACGCAGTATTTT	CASSPFSDTQYF
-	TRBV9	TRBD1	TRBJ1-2	TGTGCCAGCAGCGCCGACAGGGCTCGCTATGGCTACACCTTC	CASSADRARYGYTF
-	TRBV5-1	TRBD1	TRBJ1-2	TGCGCCAGCAGCTTGGACACGACAGGGGGGACCTATGGCTACACCTTC	CASSLDTTGGTYGYTF
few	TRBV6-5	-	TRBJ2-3	TGTGCCAGCAGCCAGAACCAGGATACGCAGTATTTT	CASSQNQDTQYF
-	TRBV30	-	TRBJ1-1	TGTGCCTGGAGTGCCACGGACAGTTACACTGAAGCTTTCTTT	CAWSATDSYTEAFF
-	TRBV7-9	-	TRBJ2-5	TGTGCCAGCAGCCAAAAAGAGACCCAGTACTTC	CASSQKETQYF